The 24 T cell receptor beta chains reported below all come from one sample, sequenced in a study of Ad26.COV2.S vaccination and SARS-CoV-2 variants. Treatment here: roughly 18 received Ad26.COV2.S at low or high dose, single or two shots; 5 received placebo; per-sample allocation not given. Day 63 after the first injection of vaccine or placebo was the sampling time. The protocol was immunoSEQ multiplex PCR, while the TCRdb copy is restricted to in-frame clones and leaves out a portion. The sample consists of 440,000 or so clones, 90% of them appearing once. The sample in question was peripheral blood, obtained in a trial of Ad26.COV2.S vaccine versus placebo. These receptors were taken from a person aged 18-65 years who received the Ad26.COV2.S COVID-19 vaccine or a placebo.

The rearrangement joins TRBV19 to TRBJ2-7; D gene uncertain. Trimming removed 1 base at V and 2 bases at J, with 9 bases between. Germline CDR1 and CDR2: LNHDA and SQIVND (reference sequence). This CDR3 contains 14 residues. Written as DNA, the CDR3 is TGTGCCAGTAGTATAGTGGGCGGCACCTACGAGCAGTACTTC. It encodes CASSIVGGTYEQYF.

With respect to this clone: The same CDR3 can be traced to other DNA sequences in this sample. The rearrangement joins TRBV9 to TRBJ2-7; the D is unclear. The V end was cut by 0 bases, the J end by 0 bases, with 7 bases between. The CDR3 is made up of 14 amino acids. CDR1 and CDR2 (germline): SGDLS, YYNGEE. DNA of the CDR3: TGTGCCAGCAGCGTAGCAGCCACCTCCTACGAGCAGTACTTC. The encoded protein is CASSVAATSYEQYF.

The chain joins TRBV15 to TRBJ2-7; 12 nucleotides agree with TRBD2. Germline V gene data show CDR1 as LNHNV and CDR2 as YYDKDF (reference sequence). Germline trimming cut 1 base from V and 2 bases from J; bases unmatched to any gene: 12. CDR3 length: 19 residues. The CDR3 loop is CATSRVASGRANYPYEQYF. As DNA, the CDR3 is TGTGCCACCAGCAGAGTTGCTAGCGGGAGGGCCAACTATCCCTACGAGCAGTACTTC.

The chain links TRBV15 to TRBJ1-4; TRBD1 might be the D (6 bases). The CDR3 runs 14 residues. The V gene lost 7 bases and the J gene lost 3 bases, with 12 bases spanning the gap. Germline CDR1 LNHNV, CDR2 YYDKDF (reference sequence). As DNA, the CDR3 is TGTGCCACCAAAAGGGGGAGTCCTAATGAAAAACTGTTTTTT. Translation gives CATKRGSPNEKLFF.

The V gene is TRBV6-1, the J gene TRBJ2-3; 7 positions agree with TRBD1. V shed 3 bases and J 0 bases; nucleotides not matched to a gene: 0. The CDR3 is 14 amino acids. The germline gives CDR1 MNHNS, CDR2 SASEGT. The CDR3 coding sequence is TGTGCCAGCAGTGAGGGACAGAGCACAGATACGCAGTATTTT. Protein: CASSEGQSTDTQYF.

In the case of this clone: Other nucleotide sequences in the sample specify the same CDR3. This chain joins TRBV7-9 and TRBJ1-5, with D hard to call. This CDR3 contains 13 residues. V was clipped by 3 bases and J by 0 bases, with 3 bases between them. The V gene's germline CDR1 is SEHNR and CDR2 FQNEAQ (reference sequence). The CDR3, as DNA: TGTGCCAGCAGCTTGGATAGCAATCAGCCCCAGCATTTT. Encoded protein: CASSLDSNQPQHF.

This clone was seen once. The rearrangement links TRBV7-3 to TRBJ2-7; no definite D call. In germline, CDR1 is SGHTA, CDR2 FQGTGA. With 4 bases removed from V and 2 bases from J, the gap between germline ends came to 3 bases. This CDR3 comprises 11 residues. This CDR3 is CASSSPYEQYF. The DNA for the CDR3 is TGTGCCAGCAGCTCTCCCTACGAGCAGTACTTC.

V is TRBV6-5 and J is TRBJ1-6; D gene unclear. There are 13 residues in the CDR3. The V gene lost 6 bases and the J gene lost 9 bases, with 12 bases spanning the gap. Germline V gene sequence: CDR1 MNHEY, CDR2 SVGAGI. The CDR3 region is CASSSSVGSPLHF. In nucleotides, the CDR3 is TGTGCCAGCAGCTCTAGCGTCGGTTCACCCCTCCACTTT.

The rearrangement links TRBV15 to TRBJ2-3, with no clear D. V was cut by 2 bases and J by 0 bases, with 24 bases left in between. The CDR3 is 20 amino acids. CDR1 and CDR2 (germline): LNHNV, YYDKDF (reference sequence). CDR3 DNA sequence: TGTGCCACCAGCAGAATCCGATCTGGGTTCTCCGGAACAAGCACAGATACGCAGTATTTT. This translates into CATSRIRSGFSGTSTDTQYF. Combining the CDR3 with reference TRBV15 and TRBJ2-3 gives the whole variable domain DAMVIQNPRYQVTQFGKPVTLSCSQTLNHNVMYWYQQKSSQAPKLLFHYYDKDFNNEADTPDNFQSRRPNTSFCFLDIRSPGLGDTAMYLCATSRIRSGFSGTSTDTQYFGPGTRLTVL.

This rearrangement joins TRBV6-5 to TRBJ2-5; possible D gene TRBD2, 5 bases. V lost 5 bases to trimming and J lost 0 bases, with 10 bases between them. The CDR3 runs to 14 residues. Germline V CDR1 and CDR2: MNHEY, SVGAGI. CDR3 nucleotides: TGTGCCAGCAGTCGCCGGAGGTACCAAGAGACCCAGTACTTC. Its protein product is CASSRRRYQETQYF.

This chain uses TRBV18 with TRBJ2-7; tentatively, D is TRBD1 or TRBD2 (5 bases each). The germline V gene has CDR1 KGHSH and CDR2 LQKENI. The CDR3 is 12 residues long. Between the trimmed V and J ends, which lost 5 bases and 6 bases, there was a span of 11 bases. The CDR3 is CASSSTGGEQYF. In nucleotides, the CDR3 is TGTGCCAGCTCATCAACAGGAGGCGAGCAGTACTTC.

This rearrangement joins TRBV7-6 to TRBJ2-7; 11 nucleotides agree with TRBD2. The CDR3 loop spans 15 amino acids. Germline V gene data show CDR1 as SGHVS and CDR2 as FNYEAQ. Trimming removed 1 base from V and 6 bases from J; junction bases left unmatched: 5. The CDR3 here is CASSLVGLAGFEQYF. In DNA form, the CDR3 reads TGTGCCAGCAGCTTAGTTGGACTAGCGGGTTTCGAGCAGTACTTC.

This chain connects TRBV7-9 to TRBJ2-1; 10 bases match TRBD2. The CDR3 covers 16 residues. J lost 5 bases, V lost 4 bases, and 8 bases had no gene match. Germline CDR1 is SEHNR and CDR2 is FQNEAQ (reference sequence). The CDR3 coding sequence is TGTGCCAGCAGCTCCCCGGGGACTAGCGTCAACAATGAGCAGTTCTTC. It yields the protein CASSSPGTSVNNEQFF.

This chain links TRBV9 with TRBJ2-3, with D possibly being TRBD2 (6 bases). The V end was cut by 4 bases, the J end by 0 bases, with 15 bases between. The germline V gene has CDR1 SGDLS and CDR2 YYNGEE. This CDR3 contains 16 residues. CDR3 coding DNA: TGTGCCAGCAGCTCCCAACCGGGAGCCAGCACAGATACGCAGTATTTT. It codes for CASSSQPGASTDTQYF.

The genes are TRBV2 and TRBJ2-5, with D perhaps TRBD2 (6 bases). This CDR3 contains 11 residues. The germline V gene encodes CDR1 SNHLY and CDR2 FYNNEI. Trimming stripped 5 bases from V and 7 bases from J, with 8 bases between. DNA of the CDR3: TGTGCCAGCAGTCTGGGGGGGACCCAGTACTTC. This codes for CASSLGGTQYF. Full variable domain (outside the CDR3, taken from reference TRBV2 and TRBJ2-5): EPEVTQTPSHQVTQMGQEVILRCVPISNHLYFYWYRQILGQKVEFLVSFYNNEISEKSEIFDDQFSVERPDGSNFTLKIRSTKLEDSAMYFCASSLGGTQYFGPGTRLLVL.

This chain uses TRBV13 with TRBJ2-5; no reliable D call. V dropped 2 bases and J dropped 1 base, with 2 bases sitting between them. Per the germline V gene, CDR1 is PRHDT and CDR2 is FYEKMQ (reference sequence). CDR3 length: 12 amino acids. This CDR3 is CASSLTQETQYF. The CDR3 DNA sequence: TGTGCCAGCAGCTTAACCCAAGAGACCCAGTACTTC.

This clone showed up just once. CDR3 nucleotide sequence: TGTGCCAGCAGTCCCCTCGGAGCGGACCAAGAGACCCAGTACTTC. Translating it yields CASSPLGADQETQYF. The J gene is TRBJ2-5, the V gene TRBV27; D is perhaps TRBD2 (5 bases). Trimming stripped 5 bases from V and 0 bases from J, with 13 bases between. This CDR3 has 15 amino acids. Looked up from germline, CDR1 is MNHEY and CDR2 is SMNVEV (reference sequence).

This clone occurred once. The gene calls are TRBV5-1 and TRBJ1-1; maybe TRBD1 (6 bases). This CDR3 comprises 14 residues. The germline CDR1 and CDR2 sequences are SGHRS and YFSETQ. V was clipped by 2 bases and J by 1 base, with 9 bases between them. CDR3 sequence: CASSFSQGNTEAFF. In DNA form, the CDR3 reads TGCGCCAGCAGCTTCTCACAGGGGAACACTGAAGCTTTCTTT.

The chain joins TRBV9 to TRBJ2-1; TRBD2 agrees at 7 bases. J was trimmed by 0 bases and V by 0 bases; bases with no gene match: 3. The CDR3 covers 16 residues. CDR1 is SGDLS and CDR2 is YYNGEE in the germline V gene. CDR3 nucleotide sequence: TGTGCCAGCAGCGTAGACGAGCGGGGCTCCTACAATGAGCAGTTCTTC. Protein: CASSVDERGSYNEQFF.

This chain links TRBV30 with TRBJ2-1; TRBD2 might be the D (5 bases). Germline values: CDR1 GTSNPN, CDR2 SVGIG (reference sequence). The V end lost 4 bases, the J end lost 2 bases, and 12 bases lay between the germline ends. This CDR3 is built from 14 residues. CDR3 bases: TGTGCCTGGAATATAGCGAGCGCCTACAATGAGCAGTTCTTC. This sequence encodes CAWNIASAYNEQFF.

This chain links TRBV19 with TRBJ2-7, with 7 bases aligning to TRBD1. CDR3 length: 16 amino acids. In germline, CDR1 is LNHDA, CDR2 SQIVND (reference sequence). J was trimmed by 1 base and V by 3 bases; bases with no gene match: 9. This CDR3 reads CASSMGRGDRSYEQYF. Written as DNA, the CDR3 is TGTGCCAGTAGTATGGGGCGAGGGGACAGATCCTACGAGCAGTACTTC.

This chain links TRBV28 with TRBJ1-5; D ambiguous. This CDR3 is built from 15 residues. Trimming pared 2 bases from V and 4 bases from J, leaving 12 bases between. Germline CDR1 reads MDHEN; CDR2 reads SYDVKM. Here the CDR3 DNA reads TGTGCCAGCAGTTTAAGCGCATTCCAAAATCAGCCCCAGCATTTT. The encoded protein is CASSLSAFQNQPQHF.

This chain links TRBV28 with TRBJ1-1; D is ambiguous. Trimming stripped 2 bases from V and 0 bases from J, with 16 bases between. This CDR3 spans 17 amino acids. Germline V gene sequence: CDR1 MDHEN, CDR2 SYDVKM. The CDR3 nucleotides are TGTGCCAGCAGTTTAACCCCGATGGTCGGCATGAACACTGAAGCTTTCTTT. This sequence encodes CASSLTPMVGMNTEAFF.

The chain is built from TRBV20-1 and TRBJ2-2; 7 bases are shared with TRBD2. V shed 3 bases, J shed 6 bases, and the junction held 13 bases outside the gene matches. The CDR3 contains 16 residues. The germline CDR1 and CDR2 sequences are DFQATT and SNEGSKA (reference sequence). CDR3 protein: CSASLPGGSDPGELFF. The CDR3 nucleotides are TGCAGTGCTAGTCTCCCCGGCGGGAGCGACCCCGGGGAGCTGTTTTTT.